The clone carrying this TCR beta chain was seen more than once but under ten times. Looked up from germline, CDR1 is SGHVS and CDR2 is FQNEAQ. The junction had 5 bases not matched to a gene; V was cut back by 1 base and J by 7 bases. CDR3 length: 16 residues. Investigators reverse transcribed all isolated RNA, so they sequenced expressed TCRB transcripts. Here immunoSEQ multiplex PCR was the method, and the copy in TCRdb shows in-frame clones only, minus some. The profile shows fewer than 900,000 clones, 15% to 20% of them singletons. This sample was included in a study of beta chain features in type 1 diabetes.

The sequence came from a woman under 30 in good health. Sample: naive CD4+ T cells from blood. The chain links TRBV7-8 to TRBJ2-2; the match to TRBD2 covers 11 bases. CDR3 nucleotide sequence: TGTGCCAGCAGCTTAGATAGTAGCGGGAGGGTCGGGGAGCTGTTTTTT. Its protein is CASSLDSSGRVGELFF. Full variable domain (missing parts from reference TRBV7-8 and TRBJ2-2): GAGVSQSPRYKVAKRGQDVALRCDPISGHVSLFWYQQALGQGPEFLTYFQNEAQLDKSGLPSDRFFAERPEGSVSTLKIQRTQQEDSAVYLCASSLDSSGRVGELFFGEGSRLTVL.